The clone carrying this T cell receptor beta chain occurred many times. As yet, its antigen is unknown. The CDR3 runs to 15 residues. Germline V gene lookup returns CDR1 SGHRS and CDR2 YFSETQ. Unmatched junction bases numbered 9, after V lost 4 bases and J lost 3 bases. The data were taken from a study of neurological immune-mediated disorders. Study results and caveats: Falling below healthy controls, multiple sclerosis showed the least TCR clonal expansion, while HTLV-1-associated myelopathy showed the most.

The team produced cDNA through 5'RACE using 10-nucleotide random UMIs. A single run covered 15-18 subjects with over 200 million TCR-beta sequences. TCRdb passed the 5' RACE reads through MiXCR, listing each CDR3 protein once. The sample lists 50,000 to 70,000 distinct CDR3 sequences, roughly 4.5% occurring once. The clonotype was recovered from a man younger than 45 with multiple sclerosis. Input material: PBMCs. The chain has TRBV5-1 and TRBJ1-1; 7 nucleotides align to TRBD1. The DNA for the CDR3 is TGCGCCAGCAGCCTGAGGGGGCGCGTGGACACTGAAGCTTTCTTT. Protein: CASSLRGRVDTEAFF.